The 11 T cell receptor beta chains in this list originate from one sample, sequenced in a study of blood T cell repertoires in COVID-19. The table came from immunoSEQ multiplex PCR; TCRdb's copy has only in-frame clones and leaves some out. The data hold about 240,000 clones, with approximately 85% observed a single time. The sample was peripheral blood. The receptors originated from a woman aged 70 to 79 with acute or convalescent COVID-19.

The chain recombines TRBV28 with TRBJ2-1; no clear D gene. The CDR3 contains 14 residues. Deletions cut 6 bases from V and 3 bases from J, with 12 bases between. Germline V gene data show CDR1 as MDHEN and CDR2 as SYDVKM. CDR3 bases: TGTGCCAGCAGCCGACACCCTTACTACAATGAGCAGTTCTTC. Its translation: CASSRHPYYNEQFF.

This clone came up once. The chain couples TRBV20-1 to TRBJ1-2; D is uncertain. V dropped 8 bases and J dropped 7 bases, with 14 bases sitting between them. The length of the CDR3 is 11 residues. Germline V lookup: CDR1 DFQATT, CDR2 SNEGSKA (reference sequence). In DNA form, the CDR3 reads TGCAGTTGGACCGAGGGCACTGGCTACACCTTC. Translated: CSWTEGTGYTF.

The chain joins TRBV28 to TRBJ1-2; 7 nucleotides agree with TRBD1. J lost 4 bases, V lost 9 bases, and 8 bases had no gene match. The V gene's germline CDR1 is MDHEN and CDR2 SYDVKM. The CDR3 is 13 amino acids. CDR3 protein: CASTGAVVYGYTF. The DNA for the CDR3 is TGTGCCAGTACAGGGGCCGTCGTCTATGGCTACACCTTC.

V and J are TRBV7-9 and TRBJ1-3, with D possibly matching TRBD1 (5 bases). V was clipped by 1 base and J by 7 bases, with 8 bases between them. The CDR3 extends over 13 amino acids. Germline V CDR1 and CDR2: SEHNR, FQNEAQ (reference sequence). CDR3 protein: CASSLETDNTIYF. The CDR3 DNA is TGTGCCAGCAGCTTAGAGACAGATAACACCATATATTTT.

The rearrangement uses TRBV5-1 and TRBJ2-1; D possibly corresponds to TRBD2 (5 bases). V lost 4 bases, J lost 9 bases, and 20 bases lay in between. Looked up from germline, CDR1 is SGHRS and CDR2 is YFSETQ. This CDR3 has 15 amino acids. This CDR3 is CASSPRATQNTEQFF. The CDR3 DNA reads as TGCGCCAGCAGCCCGAGGGCTACCCAGAACACTGAGCAGTTCTTC.

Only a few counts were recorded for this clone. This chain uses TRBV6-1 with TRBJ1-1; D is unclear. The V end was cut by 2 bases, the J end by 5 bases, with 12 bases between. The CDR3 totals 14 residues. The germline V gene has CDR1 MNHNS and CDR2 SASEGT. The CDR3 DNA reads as TGTGCCAGCAGTGAACTCAATATTAGAACTGAAGCTTTCTTT. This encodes CASSELNIRTEAFF.

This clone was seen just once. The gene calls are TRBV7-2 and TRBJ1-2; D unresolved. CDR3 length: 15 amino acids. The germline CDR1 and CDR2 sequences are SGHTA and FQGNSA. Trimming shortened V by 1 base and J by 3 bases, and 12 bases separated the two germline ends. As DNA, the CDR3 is TGTGCCAGCAGCTTAGGAACAAAGATGGACTATGGCTACACCTTC. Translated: CASSLGTKMDYGYTF.

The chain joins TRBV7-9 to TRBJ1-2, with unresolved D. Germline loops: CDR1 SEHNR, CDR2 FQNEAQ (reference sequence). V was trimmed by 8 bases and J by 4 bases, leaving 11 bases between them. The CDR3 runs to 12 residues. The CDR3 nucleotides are TGTGCCAGCGAAGCATCGTCCTATGGCTACACCTTC. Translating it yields CASEASSYGYTF. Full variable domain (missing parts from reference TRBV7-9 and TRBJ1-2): DTGVSQNPRHKITKRGQNVTFRCDPISEHNRLYWYRQTLGQGPEFLTYFQNEAQLEKSRLLSDRFSAERPKGSFSTLEIQRTEQGDSAMYLCASEASSYGYTFGSGTRLTVV.

For the CDR3, the DNA is TGTGCCATCAGTGACTTGACAGGGGGTGGAGAGACCCAGTACTTC. It translates to CAISDLTGGGETQYF. The gene calls are TRBV10-3 and TRBJ2-5; 9 bases agree with TRBD1. This CDR3 is 15 amino acids long. The trim removed 3 bases at V and 4 bases at J, leaving 6 bases unmatched. Per germline, CDR1 ENHRY and CDR2 SYGVKD.

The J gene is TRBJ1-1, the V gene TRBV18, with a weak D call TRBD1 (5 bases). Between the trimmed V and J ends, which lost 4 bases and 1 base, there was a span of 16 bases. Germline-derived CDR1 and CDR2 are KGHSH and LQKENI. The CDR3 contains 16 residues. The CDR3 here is CASSQTRGGANTEAFF. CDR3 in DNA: TGTGCCAGCTCACAGACCCGTGGCGGGGCGAACACTGAAGCTTTCTTT.

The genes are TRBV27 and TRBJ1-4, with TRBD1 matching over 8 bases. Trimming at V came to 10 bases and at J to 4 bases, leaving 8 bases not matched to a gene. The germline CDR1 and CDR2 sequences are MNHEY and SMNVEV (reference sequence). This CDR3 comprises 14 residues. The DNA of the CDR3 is TGTGCCACCAAGCTACAGGGGGGTAATGAAAAACTGTTTTTT. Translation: CATKLQGGNEKLFF.